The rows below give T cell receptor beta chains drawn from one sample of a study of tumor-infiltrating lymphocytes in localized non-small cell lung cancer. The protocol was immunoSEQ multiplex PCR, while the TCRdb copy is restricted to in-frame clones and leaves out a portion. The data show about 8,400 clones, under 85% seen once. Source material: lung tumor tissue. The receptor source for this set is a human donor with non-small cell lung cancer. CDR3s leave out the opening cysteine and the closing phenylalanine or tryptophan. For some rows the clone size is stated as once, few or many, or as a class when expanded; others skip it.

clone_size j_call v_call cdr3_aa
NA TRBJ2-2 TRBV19 ASSKTPAGSGVGISDGELF
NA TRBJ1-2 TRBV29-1 SVVEAGYT
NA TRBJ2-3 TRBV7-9 ASSLADRPRGVDTQY
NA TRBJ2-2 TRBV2 ASVRLAGGSGELF
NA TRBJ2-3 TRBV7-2 ASSPTPPGPVRTDTQY
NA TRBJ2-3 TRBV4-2 ASGASLDTQY
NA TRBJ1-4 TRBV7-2 ASSLFPPEKLF
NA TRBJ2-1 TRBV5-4 ASSLGLAGAFPYNEQF
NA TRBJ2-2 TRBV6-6 ASRPDRSHTGELF
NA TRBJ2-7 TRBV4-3 ASSQIQGGEQY
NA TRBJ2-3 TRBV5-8 ARGAGTSLTDTQY
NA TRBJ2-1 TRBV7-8 ASSLSFMGTRTGQF
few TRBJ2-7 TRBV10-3 AISDNRAAYEQY
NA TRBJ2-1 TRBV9 ASSVRGTQNNEQF
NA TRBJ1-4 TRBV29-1 SALGQGGRSGNEKLF
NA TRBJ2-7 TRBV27 AIPGQGDEQY
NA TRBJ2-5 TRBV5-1 ASSYSGTVQETQY
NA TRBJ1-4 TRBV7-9 ASSPPGRTNEKLF
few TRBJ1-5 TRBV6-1 ASSELGRSEPQH
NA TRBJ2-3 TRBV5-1 ASSLLAGGQGIDTQY
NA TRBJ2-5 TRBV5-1 ASSFPPGGLQETQY
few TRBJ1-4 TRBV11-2 ASSKWTGGEKLF
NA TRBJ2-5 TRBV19 ASQDRGQETQY
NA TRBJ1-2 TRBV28 ASHTPGGQGSYGYT
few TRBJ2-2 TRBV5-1 ASSLNRGDTGELF
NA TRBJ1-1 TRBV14 ASSLWTGDTEAF
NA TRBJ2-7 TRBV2 ASRGQGDEQY
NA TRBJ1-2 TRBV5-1 ASSPTSMGQGPGYT
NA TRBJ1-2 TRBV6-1 ASSAWRDRVNYGYT
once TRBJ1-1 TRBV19 ASSSGLNTEAF
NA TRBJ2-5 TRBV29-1 SVEDRGKGAQY
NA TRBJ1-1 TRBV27 ASSFWSGGTEAF
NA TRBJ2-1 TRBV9 ASSVGGGYNEQF
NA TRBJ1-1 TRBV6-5 ASSYGGVTDEAF
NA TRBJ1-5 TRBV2 ASRVDSTNQPQH
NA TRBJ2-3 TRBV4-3 ASSQDHRDTQY
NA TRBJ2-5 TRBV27 ASSLSGRETQY
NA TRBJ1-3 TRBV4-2 ASSLTMGGNGNTIY
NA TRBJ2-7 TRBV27 ASSLSSYYEQY
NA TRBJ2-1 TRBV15 ATSRADRYNEQF
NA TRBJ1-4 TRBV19 ASSIPRRDNEKLF
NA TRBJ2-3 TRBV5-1 ASSLWLAGVWTDTQY
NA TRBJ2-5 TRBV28 ASTFAGTETQY
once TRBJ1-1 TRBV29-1 SVGSLRGNTEAF
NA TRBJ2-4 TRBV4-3 ASSLTGDAKNIQY
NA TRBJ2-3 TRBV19 ASSIQHRKTDTQY
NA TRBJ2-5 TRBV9 ASSGSGGAETQY
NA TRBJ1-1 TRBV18 ASSDLVSEAF
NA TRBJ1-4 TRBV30 AWNGQPSEKLF
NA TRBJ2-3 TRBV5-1 ASSSSPSQTDTQY
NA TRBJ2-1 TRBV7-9 ASSSLLAISYNEQF